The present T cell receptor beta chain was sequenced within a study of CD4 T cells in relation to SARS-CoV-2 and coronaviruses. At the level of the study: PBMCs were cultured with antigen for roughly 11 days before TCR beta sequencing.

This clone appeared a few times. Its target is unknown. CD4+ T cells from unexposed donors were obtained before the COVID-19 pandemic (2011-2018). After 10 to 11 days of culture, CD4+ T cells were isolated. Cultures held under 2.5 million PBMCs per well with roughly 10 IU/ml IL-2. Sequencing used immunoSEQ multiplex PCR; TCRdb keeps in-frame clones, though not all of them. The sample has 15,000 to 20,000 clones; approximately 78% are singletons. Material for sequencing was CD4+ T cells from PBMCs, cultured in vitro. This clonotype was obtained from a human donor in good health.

The CDR3 loop is CASSGQGRLYGYTF. In DNA, the CDR3 is TGTGCCAGTAGTGGACAGGGACGACTCTATGGCTACACCTTC. This sequence joins TRBV19 and TRBJ1-2; TRBD1 agrees at 8 bases. Trimming took 5 bases from V and 4 from J; bases not matched to a gene: 6. Germline CDR1 and CDR2: LNHDA and SQIVND (reference sequence). The CDR3 has 14 residues.